This TCR beta chain is drawn from a study of T cell responses to AZD1222 COVID-19 vaccine. V was shortened by 2 bases and J by 0 bases, with 13 bases between the two germline ends. The CDR3 extends over 16 amino acids. The germline CDR1 and CDR2 sequences are SEHNR and FQNEAQ (reference sequence). Assay: immunoSEQ multiplex PCR; the TCRdb copy retains only in-frame clones and omits some. This sample has 100,000 to 150,000 clones, with 88% found just once. The input for sequencing was peripheral blood, taken on day 0 of AZD1222 vaccination. This clonotype originated in an adult in good health. The rearrangement joins TRBV7-9 to TRBJ1-2; no definite D call. The CDR3 spells CASSLRVAGPNYGYTF. The CDR3 DNA sequence: TGTGCCAGCAGCTTAAGGGTGGCCGGCCCTAACTATGGCTACACCTTC.